This T cell receptor (beta chain) was captured by sequencing in a study of blood T cell repertoires in COVID-19. Study-wide context: Sites across the United States, Italy and Spain contributed samples from acute and convalescent COVID-19. Sample material is recorded as cDNA or gDNA derived from T cells, B-cell-depleted T cells, or PBMCs.

As handled by the study authors: Quantification of nucleated cells was approximated via reference gene primer amplification. TCRdb's copy holds only in-frame clones and misses some; the assay was immunoSEQ multiplex PCR. V and J calls and clone size are those listed in that table; D and trimming were worked out from the DNA. The sample yields 130,000 to 150,000 clones, 81% seen once. Germline CDR1 reads SGHKS; CDR2 reads YYEKEE (reference sequence). Trimming left V 0 bases short and J 4 bases short, with 16 bases between. The length of the CDR3 is 16 residues. The rearrangement joins TRBV5-5 to TRBJ2-5, with a possible D match to TRBD2 (6 bases). Sequenced sample: peripheral blood. The TCR was taken from a human donor with acute or convalescent COVID-19. The donor label of this sample is uncertain. For the CDR3, the DNA is TGTGCCAGCAGCTTGGAGTGGAGGGCGAGTGGAGAGACCCAGTACTTC. This sequence encodes CASSLEWRASGETQYF.